Following are 31 T cell receptor beta chains from one sample sequenced in a study of shared clonotypes between healthy human individuals (TCRdb year 2020). The library was made by the immunoSEQ multiplex PCR assay. As stored in TCRdb, this immuneACCESS dataset retains in-frame rearrangements with V and J assigned. A fraction of the clones does not appear; measured against another copy, unresolved V genes explain less than half of the discrepancy, and the remainder lacks a known reason. The table for this sample lists 2 million to 2.5 million clones; more than 85% of them were counted only once. The ten largest clonotypes hold about 0.39% of the sample. Specimen: naive CD4+ T cells from PBMCs. Per the publication, the cell subset or site label means: CD45RA+ positively selected. The receptors derive from a man between 18 and 29 years old in good health. Some clones in this sample may be carry-over from other donors' samples.

This clone was seen a handful of times. This chain joins TRBV25-1 and TRBJ1-5, with 12 positions matching TRBD1. Germline V gives CDR1 MGHDK, CDR2 SYGVNS. This CDR3 comprises 16 residues. Losses at the gene ends were 4 bases for V and 7 bases for J; bases not matched to a gene: 8. The CDR3 nucleotides read TGTGCCAGCAGTGCCGGGACAGGGGGCGAAGGACAGCCCCAGCATTTT. It yields the protein CASSAGTGGEGQPQHF.

The rearrangement links TRBV7-2 to TRBJ1-2; D perhaps matches TRBD1 (5 bases). Trimming stripped 2 bases from V and 4 bases from J, with 20 bases between. The CDR3 runs 17 residues. Per the germline V gene, CDR1 is SGHTA and CDR2 is FQGNSA. For the CDR3, the DNA is TGTGCCAGCAGCTTATTCGGAGACGGGACCCCAATCTATGGCTACACCTTC. It yields the protein CASSLFGDGTPIYGYTF.

The chain has TRBV11-3 and TRBJ2-1; TRBD2 agrees at 8 bases. This CDR3 spans 14 amino acids. With 8 bases clipped from V and 8 bases from J, the junction kept 11 bases outside the gene matches. The germline CDR1 and CDR2 sequences are SGHNT and YENEEA. DNA of the CDR3: TGTGCCAGCGGAACTAGCGGTGAGGGTGATGAGCAGTTCTTC. Protein product: CASGTSGEGDEQFF.

This chain links TRBV5-4 with TRBJ1-1, with no clear D. The CDR3 has 14 amino acids. V was pared by 1 base and J by 3 bases, with 10 bases between. Germline CDR1 and CDR2: SGHNT and YYREEE (reference sequence). CDR3 amino acids: CASSLSPGDTEAFF. Here the CDR3 DNA reads TGTGCCAGCAGCTTGTCGCCTGGGGACACTGAAGCTTTCTTT.

V is TRBV28 and J is TRBJ2-7, with D maybe TRBD1 (5 bases). V was shortened by 7 bases and J by 4 bases, with 23 bases between the two germline ends. The germline CDR1 and CDR2 sequences are MDHEN and SYDVKM. The CDR3 spans 16 residues. DNA of the CDR3: TGTGCCAGCACCCAAAGGGGCGGAAAGGCAACTTACGAGCAGTACTTC. Residues: CASTQRGGKATYEQYF.

The chain has TRBV28 and TRBJ1-5; perhaps TRBD1 as D (6 bases). The CDR3 is 18 residues long. Looked up from germline, CDR1 is MDHEN and CDR2 is SYDVKM. The germline V and J ends were trimmed by 3 bases and 0 bases, with 18 bases remaining between them. The CDR3 sequence: CASSLPSGAIFSNQPQHF. The CDR3 region has the DNA TGTGCCAGCAGTTTGCCTTCAGGGGCAATTTTTAGCAATCAGCCCCAGCATTTT. Combining the CDR3 with reference TRBV28 and TRBJ1-5 gives the whole variable domain DVKVTQSSRYLVKRTGEKVFLECVQDMDHENMFWYRQDPGLGLRLIYFSYDVKMKEKGDIPEGYSVSREKKERFSLILESASTNQTSMYLCASSLPSGAIFSNQPQHFGDGTRLSIL.

V gene TRBV2 combines with J gene TRBJ1-1, with 7 nucleotides matching TRBD1. V gave up 5 bases and J gave up 5 bases; unmatched junction bases: 5. In germline, CDR1 is SNHLY, CDR2 FYNNEI. This CDR3 comprises 13 residues. This CDR3 is CASSFDRATEAFF. Here the CDR3 DNA reads TGTGCCAGCAGTTTTGACAGGGCGACTGAAGCTTTCTTT.

The chain is built from TRBV7-2 and TRBJ1-2; D gene uncertain. This CDR3 region has 15 residues. Germline values: CDR1 SGHTA, CDR2 FQGNSA. V lost 0 bases, J lost 0 bases, and 8 bases lay in between. CDR3 sequence (DNA): TGTGCCAGCAGCTTAGCAGGTGATACTAACTATGGCTACACCTTC. Protein sequence: CASSLAGDTNYGYTF. The entire variable domain, with the rest obtained from reference TRBV7-2 and TRBJ1-2, is as follows: GAGVSQSPSNKVTEKGKDVELRCDPISGHTALYWYRQSLGQGLEFLIYFQGNSAPDKSGLPSDRFSAERTGGSVSTLTIQRTQQEDSAVYLCASSLAGDTNYGYTFGSGTRLTVV.

The CDR3 loop is CASSPLEEPMGFF. The CDR3 region has the DNA TGTGCCAGCTCACCGCTTGAAGAACCTATGGGGTTCTTC. The V call is TRBV18, the J call TRBJ2-1; D unclear. The CDR3 totals 13 residues. Trimming stripped 3 bases from V and 15 bases from J, with 18 bases between. Germline lookup yields CDR1 KGHSH and CDR2 LQKENI. Full variable domain (remainder filled in from reference TRBV18 and TRBJ2-1): NAGVMQNPRHLVRRRGQEARLRCSPMKGHSHVYWYRQLPEEGLKFMVYLQKENIIDESGMPKERFSAEFPKEGPSILRIQQVVRGDSAAYFCASSPLEEPMGFFGPGTRLTVL.

The chain links TRBV28 to TRBJ2-7, with a tentative D call TRBD1 (6 bases). The germline V gene encodes CDR1 MDHEN and CDR2 SYDVKM. The CDR3 runs 14 residues. Trimming pared 4 bases from V and 2 bases from J, leaving 12 bases between. The CDR3 here is CASSSPGDPYEQYF. In DNA form, the CDR3 reads TGTGCCAGCAGTTCCCCAGGGGATCCCTACGAGCAGTACTTC.

The genes are TRBV19 and TRBJ1-1; D not resolved. Trimming took off 7 bases at V and 1 base at J, with 13 bases between the two ends. The CDR3 length is 14 residues. Looked up from germline, CDR1 is LNHDA and CDR2 is SQIVND (reference sequence). Written as DNA, the CDR3 is TGTGCCAGTATTTCCCCCCTCGCGAACACTGAAGCTTTCTTT. Protein: CASISPLANTEAFF.

The V gene is TRBV10-1, the J gene TRBJ2-3, with 8 bases that match TRBD2. This CDR3 is built from 18 residues. Germline CDR1 WNHNN, CDR2 SYGVQD (reference sequence). J was trimmed by 1 base and V by 8 bases; bases with no gene match: 17. The CDR3 DNA is TGCGCCAGCTTGACCGGGACTAGGATACTTGTCGGCACAGATACGCAGTATTTT. It is translated as CASLTGTRILVGTDTQYF.

This chain joins TRBV7-3 and TRBJ2-5; 15 positions match TRBD2. V lost 5 bases and J lost 5; bases outside the gene matches: 6. The CDR3 totals 16 residues. Looked up from germline, CDR1 is SGHTA and CDR2 is FQGTGA. The CDR3 coding sequence is TGTGCCAGCAGCACGGGACTAGCGGGAGGATTCGAGACCCAGTACTTC. Residues: CASSTGLAGGFETQYF.

The chain has TRBV2 and TRBJ1-1; D gene uncertain. The CDR3 spans 15 residues. Germline V gene sequence: CDR1 SNHLY, CDR2 FYNNEI. V was clipped by 6 bases and J by 2 bases, with 16 bases between them. The CDR3 loop reads CASSPETYSNTEAFF. The CDR3 DNA sequence: TGTGCCAGCAGCCCCGAGACCTACAGCAACACTGAAGCTTTCTTT.

The count of this clone is one. The identical CDR3 is also encoded by other nucleotide sequences in the sample. The genes are TRBV7-8 and TRBJ2-5, with 7 bases matching TRBD1. The CDR3 is 13 amino acids. V lost 5 bases to trimming and J lost 2 bases; unmatched junction nucleotides: 2. Germline lookup yields CDR1 SGHVS and CDR2 FQNEAQ. CDR3 DNA: TGTGCCAGCAGCCCGGACAGGCAAGAGACCCAGTACTTC. This codes for CASSPDRQETQYF.

V gene TRBV5-6 combines with J gene TRBJ2-7; the D gene could be TRBD1 or TRBD2 (5 bases each). Trimming removed 9 bases from V and 6 bases from J, with 19 bases in between. The CDR3 covers 13 residues. Germline V gene lookup returns CDR1 SGHDT and CDR2 YYEEEE. The CDR3 DNA reads TGTGCCACCTCTCCGGGACGGAGCTTCGAGCAGTACTTC. It is translated as CATSPGRSFEQYF.

The chain's CDR3 is CASSGGAGRNGQPQHF. The CDR3 DNA follows: TGTGCCAGTAGTGGAGGGGCAGGGAGGAACGGTCAGCCCCAGCATTTT. The chain has TRBV19 and TRBJ1-5; D might be TRBD1 (5 bases). This CDR3 spans 16 amino acids. Trimming pared 5 bases from V and 6 bases from J, leaving 20 bases between. Germline V gene data show CDR1 as LNHDA and CDR2 as SQIVND (reference sequence).

The V call is TRBV6-6, the J call TRBJ1-4; TRBD1 aligns across 10 bases. Germline loops: CDR1 MNHNY, CDR2 SVGAGI (reference sequence). After removal of 6 bases from V and 7 bases from J, the junction contained 5 bases not matched to a gene. The CDR3 contains 14 residues. CDR3 in DNA: TGTGCCAGCAGGCCGCGACAGGGGGCTGAAAAACTGTTTTTT. Its translation is CASRPRQGAEKLFF.

The chain joins TRBV7-8 to TRBJ1-1, with 8 nucleotides matching TRBD1. Germline CDR1 is SGHVS and CDR2 is FQNEAQ. CDR3 size: 15 residues. V lost 5 bases to trimming and J lost 4 bases; unmatched junction nucleotides: 9. Here the CDR3 reads CASSQNQGAVTEAFF. CDR3 coding DNA: TGTGCCAGCAGCCAGAACCAGGGGGCGGTCACTGAAGCTTTCTTT.

In DNA, the CDR3 is TGTGCCAGCAGATTGGACACCGGTCGTTTTACACCCCTCCACTTT. Translation: CASRLDTGRFTPLHF. The V and J genes are TRBV2 and TRBJ1-6; perhaps TRBD1 as D (5 bases). This CDR3 comprises 15 residues. Germline V gene sequence: CDR1 SNHLY, CDR2 FYNNEI. V lost 6 bases, J lost 11 bases, and 20 bases lay in between. Filled out from reference TRBV2 and TRBJ1-6, the complete variable domain reads EPEVTQTPSHQVTQMGQEVILRCVPISNHLYFYWYRQILGQKVEFLVSFYNNEISEKSEIFDDQFSVERPDGSNFTLKIRSTKLEDSAMYFCASRLDTGRFTPLHFGNGTRLTVT.

V usage is TRBV9 and J usage is TRBJ2-5; 10 positions agree with TRBD2. The germline CDR1 and CDR2 sequences are SGDLS and YYNGEE. This CDR3 has 16 residues. J gave up 5 bases and V 3 bases, and 10 bases lay outside the gene matches. The CDR3 protein is CASSEPGLAFRETQYF. For the CDR3, the DNA is TGTGCCAGCAGCGAGCCGGGACTAGCGTTTAGGGAGACCCAGTACTTC.

The chain employs TRBV7-2 and TRBJ2-1; TRBD2 matches at 13 bases. The CDR3 loop spans 16 amino acids. V was pared by 4 bases and J by 8 bases, with 8 bases of the junction left unmatched. The germline gives CDR1 SGHTA, CDR2 FQGNSA. DNA of the CDR3: TGTGCCAGCAGCTCCGGTCGGACTAGCGGGAGATATGAGCAGTTCTTC. This translates into CASSSGRTSGRYEQFF.

The chain has TRBV7-9 and TRBJ1-1; D unresolved. The CDR3 length is 13 residues. Trimming cost V 6 bases and J 4 bases, with 12 bases left between them. The germline CDR1 and CDR2 sequences are SEHNR and FQNEAQ (reference sequence). In DNA, the CDR3 is TGTGCCAGCAGAAGGGTTGTGGGCACTGAAGCTTTCTTT. It specifies CASRRVVGTEAFF.

Here the CDR3 reads CASSPLGLAGVSEQYF. The CDR3 nucleotides are TGTGCCAGCAGTCCCCTGGGACTAGCGGGAGTGAGCGAGCAGTACTTC. V is TRBV28 and J is TRBJ2-7, with TRBD2 matching 14 bases. V gave up 5 bases and J gave up 6 bases; unmatched junction bases: 9. CDR1 is MDHEN and CDR2 is SYDVKM in the germline V gene. The CDR3 length is 16 residues.

V gene TRBV6-1 combines with J gene TRBJ2-7; the D call may be TRBD1 or TRBD2 (5 bases each). Trimming took off 5 bases at V and 4 bases at J, with 12 bases between the two ends. The CDR3 covers 13 residues. CDR1 and CDR2 (germline): MNHNS, SASEGT. The CDR3 protein is CASSRDERYEQYF. For the CDR3, the DNA is TGTGCCAGCAGTCGGGACGAGAGATACGAGCAGTACTTC.

Points on this clone: Other DNA sequences from this sample encode an identical CDR3 as well. The rearrangement uses TRBV6-5 and TRBJ1-1; tentative D call: TRBD1 (5 bases). Germline CDR1 MNHEY, CDR2 SVGAGI. Trimming took off 6 bases at V and 0 bases at J, with 11 bases between the two ends. The CDR3 is 14 residues long. The CDR3, as DNA: TGTGCCAGCAGCCGAGACAGTTTGAACACTGAAGCTTTCTTT. Its translation is CASSRDSLNTEAFF.

For the CDR3, the DNA is TGCAGTGCCGTTTTCCGAAACAAGTACTTC. It yields the protein CSAVFRNKYF. The chain combines TRBV20-1 with TRBJ2-7, with D unresolved. The germline CDR1 and CDR2 sequences are DFQATT and SNEGSKA (reference sequence). Between the trimmed V and J ends, which lost 6 bases and 11 bases, there was a span of 14 bases. This CDR3 contains 10 residues.

This clone was recorded once. The chain couples TRBV10-3 to TRBJ2-1, with 8 positions matching TRBD2. From germline, CDR1 is ENHRY and CDR2 SYGVKD. After removal of 4 bases from V and 1 base from J, the junction contained 9 bases not matched to a gene. This CDR3 contains 17 residues. The CDR3 nucleotides read TGTGCCATCAGTGGGGCTAGGGCGGGAGGTTCCTACAATGAGCAGTTCTTC. Its translation: CAISGARAGGSYNEQFF.

The V and J genes are TRBV28 and TRBJ1-1; D may be TRBD1 (5 bases). This CDR3 has 20 residues. Germline V gene data show CDR1 as MDHEN and CDR2 as SYDVKM. The V end lost 1 base, the J end lost 1 base, and 25 bases lay between the germline ends. The CDR3 reads CASSLSRGWGEWPENTEAFF. CDR3 sequence (DNA): TGTGCCAGCAGTTTATCGCGAGGCTGGGGCGAATGGCCAGAGAACACTGAAGCTTTCTTT.

The V call is TRBV27, the J call TRBJ2-3; no reliable D call. Germline values: CDR1 MNHEY, CDR2 SMNVEV (reference sequence). This CDR3 region has 15 residues. The V end lost 6 bases, the J end lost 2 bases, and 15 bases lay between the germline ends. CDR3 region: CASSPALGFTDTQYF. CDR3 DNA: TGTGCCAGCAGCCCCGCGCTGGGGTTCACAGATACGCAGTATTTT.

The genes are TRBV4-1 and TRBJ2-5; TRBD1 is a possible D gene (5 bases). Trimming removed 1 base from V and 3 bases from J, with 6 bases in between. This CDR3 contains 13 residues. Germline assignment: CDR1 MGHRA and CDR2 YSYEKL. The CDR3 loop is CASSQGREETQYF. CDR3 DNA sequence: TGCGCCAGCAGCCAAGGCAGGGAAGAGACCCAGTACTTC.